This T cell receptor beta chain was documented in a study of blood T cell repertoires in COVID-19. Study-wide context: Samples taken during acute and convalescent COVID-19 were collected in the United States, Italy and Spain. T cells, B-cell-depleted T cells, or PBMCs supplied cDNA or gDNA.

Authors' methods: Amplified reference gene primers provided the basis for estimating nucleated cell counts. Profiled with immunoSEQ multiplex PCR; TCRdb holds only in-frame clones, not every one. That table gives V, J and clone size, and the DNA gave D and trimming. The sample includes approximately 250,000 clones, roughly 85% of them seen just once. V was trimmed by 7 bases and J by 4 bases, leaving 11 bases between them. This CDR3 has 11 residues. Looked up from germline, CDR1 is DFQATT and CDR2 is SNEGSKA (reference sequence). V is TRBV20-1 and J is TRBJ2-7; D perhaps matches TRBD2 (6 bases). The TCR sequence derives from a man younger than 45 who had recovered from COVID-19. The material sequenced was peripheral blood. Written as DNA, the CDR3 is TGCAGTGTTCCAGGGACTTACGAGCAGTACTTC. It translates to CSVPGTYEQYF.